Listed here are 17 T cell receptor beta chains from one sample, sequenced in a study of tumour-infiltrating T cells in Burkitt lymphoma. TCRdb's table, derived via immunoSEQ multiplex PCR, lists solely in-frame clones and lacks some. The table lists 2,000 to 2,500 clones, about three quarters of them singletons, with around a fifth in the top ten. The sample was tumor tissue. All receptors come from a human donor with diffuse large B-cell lymphoma.

This clone counts as large. The rearrangement joins TRBV19 to TRBJ2-3; the D gene is possibly TRBD1 (6 bases). Germline V lookup: CDR1 LNHDA, CDR2 SQIVND (reference sequence). The CDR3 has 15 amino acids. The ends were cut back, 3 bases at V and 0 bases at J, with 10 bases in the middle. CDR3 bases: TGTGCCAGTAGTATGACCAGGGGTAGCACAGATACGCAGTATTTT. This gives the protein CASSMTRGSTDTQYF.

This sequence joins TRBV9 and TRBJ1-3, with D unclear. V lost 4 bases and J 6 bases, leaving 17 bases between the germline ends. This CDR3 is 15 amino acids long. CDR1 SGDLS and CDR2 YYNGEE come from the germline V gene. The CDR3 bases are TGTGCCAGCAGCAGGAGCCTCCAGAGCGCAAACACCATATATTTT. Translated, it gives CASSRSLQSANTIYF.

J is TRBJ2-5 and V is TRBV27; D unclear. This CDR3 comprises 16 residues. The V end was cut by 1 base, the J end by 0 bases, with 12 bases between. The V gene's germline CDR1 is MNHEY and CDR2 SMNVEV (reference sequence). The CDR3 loop is CASSLFATGDQETQYF. The CDR3 DNA reads as TGTGCCAGCAGTTTATTCGCGACTGGTGACCAAGAGACCCAGTACTTC.

The chain recombines TRBV6-5 with TRBJ2-2; 7 bases align to TRBD2. The CDR3 length is 16 residues. The germline gives CDR1 MNHEY, CDR2 SVGAGI. V shed 0 bases and J 1 base; nucleotides not matched to a gene: 2. CDR3 nucleotide sequence: TGTGCCAGCAGTTACTCAGCGGGAAGGAACACCGGGGAGCTGTTTTTT. It translates to CASSYSAGRNTGELFF.

This clone has just a few counts. The chain has TRBV28 and TRBJ1-2; D not resolved. The CDR3 totals 12 residues. Per germline, CDR1 MDHEN and CDR2 SYDVKM. DNA of the CDR3: TGTGGTTCAGCGAGTACTAACTATGGCTACACCTTC. It translates to CGSASTNYGYTF.

The J gene is TRBJ2-5, the V gene TRBV7-9; D is uncertain. The CDR3 runs to 12 residues. The V end was cut by 5 bases, the J end by 3 bases, with 7 bases between. Germline V gene data show CDR1 as SEHNR and CDR2 as FQNEAQ (reference sequence). CDR3 protein: CASSLNKETQYF. The DNA of the CDR3 is TGTGCCAGCAGCCTCAACAAAGAGACCCAGTACTTC.

This sequence joins TRBV5-1 and TRBJ2-7; D is possibly TRBD1 or TRBD2 (5 bases each). V was trimmed by 2 bases and J by 3 bases, leaving 18 bases between them. CDR1 and CDR2 from the germline V gene are SGHRS and YFSETQ. The CDR3 sequence is 16 residues long. CDR3 nucleotide sequence: TGCGCCAGCAGCTTTAGGTCCCCCGGGACCGGCTACGAGCAGTACTTC. Its translation is CASSFRSPGTGYEQYF.

This sequence joins TRBV5-1 and TRBJ2-1; 7 bases fit TRBD2. The germline gives CDR1 SGHRS, CDR2 YFSETQ. The J segment lost 8 bases and the V segment lost 0 bases, leaving 2 bases of the junction unmatched. The CDR3 has 13 amino acids. CDR3 sequence (DNA): TGCGCCAGCAGCTTGGGGGCGGGAGATGAGCAGTTCTTC. It specifies CASSLGAGDEQFF.

CDR3 sequence: CASSPRTEYNEQFF. The CDR3 DNA reads as TGCGCCAGCAGCCCTCGGACGGAGTACAATGAGCAGTTCTTC. The J gene is TRBJ2-1, the V gene TRBV4-3, with D unclear. The CDR3 contains 14 residues. With 4 bases removed from V and 4 bases from J, the gap between germline ends came to 11 bases. Germline values: CDR1 LGHNA, CDR2 YSLEER.

The chain couples TRBV7-4 to TRBJ2-5; 8 bases line up with TRBD2. This CDR3 has 16 amino acids. Germline CDR1 SGHVT, CDR2 SQSDAQ. V was pared by 2 bases and J by 5 bases, with 10 bases of the junction left unmatched. In nucleotides, the CDR3 is TGTGCCAGCAGCTTACCTTCTAGCGGGTCGATGGAGACCCAGTACTTC. The encoded protein is CASSLPSSGSMETQYF.

This clone was observed once. The chain uses TRBV4-3 and TRBJ2-5, with D perhaps TRBD2 (5 bases). The CDR3 spans 15 residues. Germline CDR1 is LGHNA and CDR2 is YSLEER. V lost 0 bases, J lost 5 bases, and 13 bases lay in between. The CDR3 reads CASSQEWMTKETQYF. CDR3 coding DNA: TGCGCCAGCAGCCAAGAATGGATGACTAAGGAGACCCAGTACTTC.

In this sample, this clone turned up a few times. This sequence joins TRBV2 and TRBJ2-1; D gene uncertain. V gave up 8 bases and J gave up 10 bases, with 12 bases separating them. Germline lookup yields CDR1 SNHLY and CDR2 FYNNEI. The CDR3 has 11 amino acids. Here the CDR3 reads CASSTGREQFF. The CDR3 DNA is TGTGCCAGCTCGACGGGTCGAGAGCAGTTCTTC.

The chain is built from TRBV7-8 and TRBJ2-7, with D possibly TRBD1 on 6 matching bases. The CDR3 is made up of 14 amino acids. Germline CDR1 SGHVS, CDR2 FQNEAQ. Trimming left V 5 bases short and J 3 bases short, with 14 bases between. CDR3 sequence: CASSPLRRGYEQYF. The CDR3 DNA sequence: TGTGCCAGCAGCCCTCTTCGCAGGGGCTACGAGCAGTACTTC.

This sequence joins TRBV9 and TRBJ1-3; 10 bases agree with TRBD1. CDR1 and CDR2 from the germline V gene are SGDLS and YYNGEE. The CDR3 spans 15 residues. V shed 4 bases and J 2 bases; nucleotides not matched to a gene: 3. The CDR3 sequence: CASSYGTGAGNTIYF. CDR3 coding DNA: TGTGCCAGCAGCTACGGGACAGGGGCTGGAAACACCATATATTTT.

By proportion, this clone is large. The chain recombines TRBV5-6 with TRBJ1-2; no clear D. This CDR3 comprises 13 residues. In germline, CDR1 is SGHDT, CDR2 YYEEEE. V was shortened by 0 bases and J by 6 bases, with 9 bases between the two germline ends. The CDR3 loop is CASSLGAGDGYTF. Written as DNA, the CDR3 is TGTGCCAGCAGCTTGGGGGCTGGAGATGGCTACACCTTC.

By its share, this clone is large. The chain carries TRBV29-1 and TRBJ2-1, with 10 bases fitting TRBD2. V lost 5 bases and J lost 4; bases outside the gene matches: 14. In germline, CDR1 is SQVTM, CDR2 ANQGSEA. This CDR3 contains 17 residues. CDR3 in amino acids: CSVRPGTSEWEYNEQFF. The CDR3 DNA reads as TGCAGCGTTCGGCCCGGGACTAGCGAGTGGGAATACAATGAGCAGTTCTTC.

The J gene is TRBJ2-7, the V gene TRBV10-3; weak D call: TRBD2 (5 bases). Looked up from germline, CDR1 is ENHRY and CDR2 is SYGVKD. With 0 bases removed from V and 6 bases from J, the gap between germline ends came to 15 bases. CDR3 length equals 15 residues. CDR3 loop: CAISESGEAAGEQYF. The CDR3 region has the DNA TGTGCCATCAGTGAGTCAGGTGAAGCGGCCGGCGAGCAGTACTTC.